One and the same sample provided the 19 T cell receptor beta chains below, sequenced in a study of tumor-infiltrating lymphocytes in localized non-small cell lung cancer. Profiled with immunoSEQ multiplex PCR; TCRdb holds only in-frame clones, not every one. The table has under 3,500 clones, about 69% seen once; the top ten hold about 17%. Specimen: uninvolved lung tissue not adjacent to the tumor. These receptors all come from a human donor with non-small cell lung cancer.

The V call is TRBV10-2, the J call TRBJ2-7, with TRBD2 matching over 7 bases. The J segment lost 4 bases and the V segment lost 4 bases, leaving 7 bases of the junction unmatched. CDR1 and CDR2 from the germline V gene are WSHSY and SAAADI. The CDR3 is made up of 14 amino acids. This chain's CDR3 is CASSVGGSGYEQYF. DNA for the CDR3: TGCGCCAGCAGTGTGGGCGGGAGTGGGTACGAGCAGTACTTC.

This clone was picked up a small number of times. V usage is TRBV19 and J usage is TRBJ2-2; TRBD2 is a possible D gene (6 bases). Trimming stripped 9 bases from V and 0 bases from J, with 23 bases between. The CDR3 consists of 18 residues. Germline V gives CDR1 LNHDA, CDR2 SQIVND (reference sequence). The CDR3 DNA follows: TGTGCCAGCACCGAGGTAGCGGAAGATTTCGCGAACACCGGGGAGCTGTTTTTT. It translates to CASTEVAEDFANTGELFF.

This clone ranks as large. The CDR3 sequence: CASSLGVGQPQHF. CDR3 coding DNA: TGTGCCAGCAGCTTAGGGGTAGGTCAGCCCCAGCATTTT. This sequence joins TRBV7-2 and TRBJ1-5; no firm D call. The V end was cut by 1 base, the J end by 6 bases, with 7 bases between. This CDR3 region has 13 residues. CDR1 is SGHTA and CDR2 is FQGNSA in the germline V gene. The full variable domain, completed using reference TRBV7-2 and TRBJ1-5, is GAGVSQSPSNKVTEKGKDVELRCDPISGHTALYWYRQSLGQGLEFLIYFQGNSAPDKSGLPSDRFSAERTGGSVSTLTIQRTQQEDSAVYLCASSLGVGQPQHFGDGTRLSIL.

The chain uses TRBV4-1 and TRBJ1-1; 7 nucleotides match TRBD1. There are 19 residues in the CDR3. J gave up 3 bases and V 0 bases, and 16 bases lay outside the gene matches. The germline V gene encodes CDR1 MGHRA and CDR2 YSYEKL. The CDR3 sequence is CASSQDKLRLQGIDTEAFF. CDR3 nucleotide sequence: TGCGCCAGCAGCCAAGATAAGCTTCGACTACAGGGGATAGACACTGAAGCTTTCTTT.

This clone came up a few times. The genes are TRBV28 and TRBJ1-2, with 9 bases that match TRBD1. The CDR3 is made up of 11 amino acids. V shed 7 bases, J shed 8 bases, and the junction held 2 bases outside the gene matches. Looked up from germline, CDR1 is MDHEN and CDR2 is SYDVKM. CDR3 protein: CASMTGGGYTF. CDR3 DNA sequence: TGTGCCAGCATGACAGGGGGAGGCTACACCTTC.

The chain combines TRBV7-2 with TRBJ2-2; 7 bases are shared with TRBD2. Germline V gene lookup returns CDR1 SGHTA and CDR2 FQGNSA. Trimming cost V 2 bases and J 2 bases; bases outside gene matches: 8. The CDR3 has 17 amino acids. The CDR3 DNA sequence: TGTGCCAGCAGCTTATCCCTACTAGCGCCTAACACCGGGGAGCTGTTTTTT. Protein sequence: CASSLSLLAPNTGELFF.

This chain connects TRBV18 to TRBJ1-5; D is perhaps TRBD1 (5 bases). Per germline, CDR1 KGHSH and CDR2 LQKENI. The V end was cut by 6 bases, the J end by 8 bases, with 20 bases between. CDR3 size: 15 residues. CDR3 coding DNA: TGTGCCAGCTCTCAAGGGGTTAAGGGATGGGAGCCCCAGCATTTT. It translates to CASSQGVKGWEPQHF.

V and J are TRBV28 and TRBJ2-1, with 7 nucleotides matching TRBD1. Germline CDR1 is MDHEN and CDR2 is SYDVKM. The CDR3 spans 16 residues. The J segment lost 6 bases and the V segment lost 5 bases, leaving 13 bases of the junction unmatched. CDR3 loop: CASSALGRGLTNEQFF. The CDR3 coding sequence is TGTGCCAGCAGTGCCCTCGGCAGGGGGTTAACCAATGAGCAGTTCTTC. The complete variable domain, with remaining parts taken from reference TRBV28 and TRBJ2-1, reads DVKVTQSSRYLVKRTGEKVFLECVQDMDHENMFWYRQDPGLGLRLIYFSYDVKMKEKGDIPEGYSVSREKKERFSLILESASTNQTSMYLCASSALGRGLTNEQFFGPGTRLTVL.

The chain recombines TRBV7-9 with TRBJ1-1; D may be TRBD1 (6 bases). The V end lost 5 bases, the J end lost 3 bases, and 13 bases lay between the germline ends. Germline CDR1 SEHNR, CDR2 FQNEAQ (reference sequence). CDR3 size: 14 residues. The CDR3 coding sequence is TGTGCCAGCAGCCCAGTGGGGGCCGACACTGAAGCTTTCTTT. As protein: CASSPVGADTEAFF.

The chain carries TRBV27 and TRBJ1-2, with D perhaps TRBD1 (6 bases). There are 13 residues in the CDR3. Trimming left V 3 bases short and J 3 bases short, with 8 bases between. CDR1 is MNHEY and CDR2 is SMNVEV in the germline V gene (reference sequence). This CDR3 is CASSLGADYGYTF. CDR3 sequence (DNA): TGTGCCAGCAGTTTGGGGGCGGACTATGGCTACACCTTC.

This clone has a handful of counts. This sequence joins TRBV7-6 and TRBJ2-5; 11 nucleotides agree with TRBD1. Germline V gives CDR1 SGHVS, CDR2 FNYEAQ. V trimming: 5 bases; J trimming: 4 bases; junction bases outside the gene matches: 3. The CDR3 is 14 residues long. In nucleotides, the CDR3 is TGTGCCAGCAGCGCCGGGACAGGGGGAGAGACCCAGTACTTC. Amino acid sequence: CASSAGTGGETQYF.

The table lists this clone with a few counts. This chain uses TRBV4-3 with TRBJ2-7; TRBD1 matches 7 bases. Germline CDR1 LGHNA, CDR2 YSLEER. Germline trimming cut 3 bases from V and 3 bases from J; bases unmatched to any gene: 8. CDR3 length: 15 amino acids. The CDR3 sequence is CASSQMTGWDYEQYF. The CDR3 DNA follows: TGCGCCAGCAGCCAGATGACAGGGTGGGACTACGAGCAGTACTTC.

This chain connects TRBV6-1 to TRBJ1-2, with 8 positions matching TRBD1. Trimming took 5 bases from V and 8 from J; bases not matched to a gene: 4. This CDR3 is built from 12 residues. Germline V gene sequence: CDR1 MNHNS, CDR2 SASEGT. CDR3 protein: CASSSRGRGYTF. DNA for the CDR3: TGTGCCAGCAGTTCCAGGGGGCGAGGCTACACCTTC.

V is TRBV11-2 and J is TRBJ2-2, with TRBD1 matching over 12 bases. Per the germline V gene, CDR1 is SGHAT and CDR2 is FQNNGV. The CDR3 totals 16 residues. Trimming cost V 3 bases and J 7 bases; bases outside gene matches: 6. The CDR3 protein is CASSFGDRGPNGELFF. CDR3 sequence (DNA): TGTGCCAGCAGCTTCGGGGACAGGGGGCCGAACGGGGAGCTGTTTTTT.

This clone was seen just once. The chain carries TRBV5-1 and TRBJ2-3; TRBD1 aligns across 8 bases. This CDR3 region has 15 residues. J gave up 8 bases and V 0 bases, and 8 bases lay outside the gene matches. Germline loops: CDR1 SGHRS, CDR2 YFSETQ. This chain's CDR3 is CASSLVRGQVGTQYF. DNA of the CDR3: TGCGCCAGCAGCTTGGTCAGGGGGCAAGTGGGTACGCAGTATTTT. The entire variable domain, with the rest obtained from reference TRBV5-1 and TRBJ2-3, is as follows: KAGVTQTPRYLIKTRGQQVTLSCSPISGHRSVSWYQQTPGQGLQFLFEYFSETQRNKGNFPGRFSGRQFSNSRSEMNVSTLELGDSALYLCASSLVRGQVGTQYFGPGTRLTVL.

The CDR3 is CASSVLAGPTDTQYF. The CDR3 coding sequence is TGTGCCAGCAGCGTACTAGCGGGACCCACAGATACGCAGTATTTT. This sequence joins TRBV9 and TRBJ2-3, with 9 bases aligning to TRBD2. Trimming at V came to 1 base and at J to 2 bases, leaving 2 bases not matched to a gene. Germline V gene lookup returns CDR1 SGDLS and CDR2 YYNGEE. The CDR3 is made up of 15 amino acids.

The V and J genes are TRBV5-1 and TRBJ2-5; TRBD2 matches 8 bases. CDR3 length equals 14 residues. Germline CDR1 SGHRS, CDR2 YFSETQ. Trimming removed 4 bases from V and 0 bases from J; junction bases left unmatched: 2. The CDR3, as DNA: TGCGCCAGCAGCGCCGGGGGGGACCAAGAGACCCAGTACTTC. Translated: CASSAGGDQETQYF. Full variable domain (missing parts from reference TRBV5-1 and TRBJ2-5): KAGVTQTPRYLIKTRGQQVTLSCSPISGHRSVSWYQQTPGQGLQFLFEYFSETQRNKGNFPGRFSGRQFSNSRSEMNVSTLELGDSALYLCASSAGGDQETQYFGPGTRLLVL.

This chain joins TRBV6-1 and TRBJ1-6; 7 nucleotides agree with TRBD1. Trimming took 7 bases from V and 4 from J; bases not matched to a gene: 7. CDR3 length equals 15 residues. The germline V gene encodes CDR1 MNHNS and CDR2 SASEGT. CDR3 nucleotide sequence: TGTGCCAGCATAGCAGGGGGGGGTTATAATTCACCCCTCCACTTT. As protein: CASIAGGGYNSPLHF.

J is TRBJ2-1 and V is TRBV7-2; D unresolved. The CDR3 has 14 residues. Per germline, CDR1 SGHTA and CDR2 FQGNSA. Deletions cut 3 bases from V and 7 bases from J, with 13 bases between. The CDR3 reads CASSFPMAKNEQFF. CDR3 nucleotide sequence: TGTGCCAGCAGCTTCCCGATGGCCAAGAATGAGCAGTTCTTC.